Included here is one T cell receptor (beta chain) sequence, with context. TCRdb re-called the RT-PCR reads with MiXCR, one entry per CDR3 protein. This table has more than 400,000 distinct CDR3 sequences, 6% to 9% appearing once. The data belong to a study of response to subunit inactivated influenza vaccine. CDR3 length: 14 residues. CDR1 DFQATT and CDR2 SNEGSKA come from the germline V gene (reference sequence). V dropped 6 bases and J dropped 2 bases, with 17 bases sitting between them. This TCR was recovered from a man in his fifties or sixties who received an inactivated influenza vaccine. J is TRBJ2-7 and V is TRBV20-1; D unclear. The sequences come from PBMCs from blood, collected less than 30 months after vaccination. The CDR3 nucleotides read TGCAGTGCCCCTCGTCCCGGTGCCACCTACGAGCAGTACTTC. Translating gives CSAPRPGATYEQYF.